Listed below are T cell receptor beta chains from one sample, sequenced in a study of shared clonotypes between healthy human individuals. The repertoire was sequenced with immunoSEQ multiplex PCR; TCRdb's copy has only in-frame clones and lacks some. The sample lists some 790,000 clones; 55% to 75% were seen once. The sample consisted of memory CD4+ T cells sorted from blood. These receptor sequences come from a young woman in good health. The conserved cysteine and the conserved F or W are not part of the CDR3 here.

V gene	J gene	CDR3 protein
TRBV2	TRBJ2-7	ASSDEGQGLSEQY
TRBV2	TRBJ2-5	ASSVAGEETQY
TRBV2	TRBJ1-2	ASSTGRVHYGYT
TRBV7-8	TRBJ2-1	ASSPQGYNEQF
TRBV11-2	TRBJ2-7	ASSRGTTDYEQY
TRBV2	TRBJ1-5	ASSRDRFSNQPQH
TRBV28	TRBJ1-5	ASTFDRDQPQH
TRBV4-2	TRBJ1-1	ASSLKISEGLAEAF
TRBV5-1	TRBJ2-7	ASSLFVRTEYRSYEQY
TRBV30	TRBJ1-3	ARTGYSGNTIY
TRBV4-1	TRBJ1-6	ASSHQTGDNSPLH
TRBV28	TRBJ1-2	AAANKPEIYGYT
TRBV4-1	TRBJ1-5	ASSQVGQPQH
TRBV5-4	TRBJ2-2	ASTGDRNTGELF
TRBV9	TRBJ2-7	ASSVGQGAYEQY
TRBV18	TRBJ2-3	ASSFVGSSTDTQY
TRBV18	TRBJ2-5	ASSWTSGKETQY
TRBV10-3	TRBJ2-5	ATSSSQETQY
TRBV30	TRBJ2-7	AWSVQGVYEQY
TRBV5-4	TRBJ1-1	ASSGGGPTEAF
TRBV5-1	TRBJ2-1	ASSLMSQNNEQF
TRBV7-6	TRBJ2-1	ASSLWRNVLNEQF
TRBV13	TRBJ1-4	ASSWRGPSEKLF
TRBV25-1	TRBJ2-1	ASSATGGRNEQF
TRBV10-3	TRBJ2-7	AISEGVASGTPSYEQY
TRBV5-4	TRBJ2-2	ASSYWNTGELF
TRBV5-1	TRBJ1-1	ASSLLQGDTEAF
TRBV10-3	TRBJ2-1	AISESGTYNEQF
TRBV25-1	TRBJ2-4	ASSEWGPKAKNIQY
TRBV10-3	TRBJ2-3	AISGTGTGGSDTQY
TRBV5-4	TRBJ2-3	ASSFQGLYTDTQY
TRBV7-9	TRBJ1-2	ASSTVQAGYT
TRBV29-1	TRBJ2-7	SVRGGAAPYEQY
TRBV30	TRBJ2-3	AWETADTQY
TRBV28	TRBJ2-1	ASSPYLVPEQF
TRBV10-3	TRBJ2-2	AISALGQTNTGELF
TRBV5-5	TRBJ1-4	ASRDRGQANEKLF
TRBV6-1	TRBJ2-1	ASSEAGAYNEQF
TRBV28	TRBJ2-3	ASDSGSTDTQY
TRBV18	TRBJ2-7	ASSPRQGTYEQY
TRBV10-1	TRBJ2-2	ASSEGLAGVGGELF
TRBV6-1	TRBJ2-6	ASSEGLGANVLT
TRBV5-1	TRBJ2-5	ASSFSHGSQETQY
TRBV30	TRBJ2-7	AWSVSGEQY